Presented here are 8 T cell receptor beta chains from one specimen sequenced in a study of blood T cell repertoires in COVID-19. Libraries were prepared by immunoSEQ multiplex PCR; TCRdb keeps only in-frame clonotypes and omits some of them. The sample lists over 80,000 clones; around 82% were seen once. Sample: peripheral blood. Receptor source: an older woman with acute or convalescent COVID-19.

V usage is TRBV7-8 and J usage is TRBJ1-2, with 10 bases matching TRBD1. The CDR3 covers 14 residues. Trimming cost V 3 bases and J 2 bases; bases outside gene matches: 0. In germline, CDR1 is SGHVS, CDR2 FQNEAQ. The DNA for the CDR3 is TGTGCCAGCAGCTTGGGACAGGGGAACTATGGCTACACCTTC. This sequence encodes CASSLGQGNYGYTF.

V and J are TRBV6-1 and TRBJ1-6, with D possibly being TRBD1 (6 bases). V lost 4 bases, J lost 10 bases, and 20 bases lay in between. Per the germline V gene, CDR1 is MNHNS and CDR2 is SASEGT. CDR3 length: 16 residues. The CDR3 loop reads CASSVGRTEGGSPLHF. In nucleotides, the CDR3 is TGTGCCAGCAGTGTGGGTCGGACAGAAGGAGGCTCACCCCTCCACTTT.

The V gene is TRBV28, the J gene TRBJ1-2; 7 bases agree with TRBD1. From germline, CDR1 is MDHEN and CDR2 SYDVKM. J lost 7 bases, V lost 8 bases, and 7 bases had no gene match. The CDR3 has 12 residues. The CDR3 region has the DNA TGTGCCAGCCAAGGGGGCAGTGCTGGCTACACCTTC. Residues: CASQGGSAGYTF.

The genes are TRBV11-3 and TRBJ2-3; 7 positions match TRBD1. CDR1 SGHNT and CDR2 YENEEA come from the germline V gene. The trim removed 5 bases at V and 8 bases at J, leaving 10 bases unmatched. The CDR3 has 14 residues. CDR3 in amino acids: CASSLGQSHGTQYF. The CDR3 nucleotides are TGTGCCAGCAGCCTGGGACAGAGTCACGGTACGCAGTATTTT.

The J gene is TRBJ1-6, the V gene TRBV3-1 (or the pseudogene TRBV3-2), with D maybe TRBD1 (5 bases). Germline CDR1 reads LGHDT; CDR2 reads YNNKEL (reference sequence). Trimming cost V 5 bases and J 8 bases, with 13 bases left between them. The CDR3 sequence is 14 residues long. This CDR3 reads CASSATQAYSPLHF. The CDR3 DNA sequence: TGTGCCAGCAGCGCGACACAGGCCTATTCACCCCTCCACTTT.

J is TRBJ2-7 and V is TRBV7-2; a weak D match, TRBD2 (5 bases). V gave up 2 bases and J gave up 3 bases, with 8 bases separating them. Germline values: CDR1 SGHTA, CDR2 FQGNSA. This CDR3 is built from 13 residues. The CDR3 protein is CASSLLADYEQYF. The DNA of the CDR3 is TGTGCCAGCAGCTTACTAGCCGACTACGAGCAGTACTTC. Full variable domain (outside the CDR3, taken from reference TRBV7-2 and TRBJ2-7): GAGVSQSPSNKVTEKGKDVELRCDPISGHTALYWYRQSLGQGLEFLIYFQGNSAPDKSGLPSDRFSAERTGGSVSTLTIQRTQQEDSAVYLCASSLLADYEQYFGPGTRLTVT.

V usage is TRBV5-4 and J usage is TRBJ2-7; TRBD1 matches at 7 bases. The CDR3 is made up of 11 amino acids. Unmatched junction bases numbered 4, after V lost 3 bases and J lost 10 bases. Looked up from germline, CDR1 is SGHNT and CDR2 is YYREEE (reference sequence). CDR3 in DNA: TGTGCCAGCAGCTCCGGACAGGATCAGTACTTC. It yields the protein CASSSGQDQYF.

The V gene is TRBV3-1 (or the pseudogene TRBV3-2), the J gene TRBJ1-1; D is unresolved. Trimming took off 0 bases at V and 1 base at J, with 9 bases between the two ends. The CDR3 consists of 15 residues. Germline values: CDR1 LGHDT, CDR2 YNNKEL (reference sequence). The CDR3 sequence: CASSQEQPGNTEAFF. The CDR3, as DNA: TGTGCCAGCAGCCAAGAACAGCCCGGGAACACTGAAGCTTTCTTT.